This TCR beta chain was documented in a study of T cells in Graves' hyperthyroidism and ophthalmopathy (dated by TCRdb to between 2018 and 2021). About the full investigation: Peripheral blood samples were taken at initial diagnosis, before any treatment was given. In roughly six Graves' hyperthyroidism patients, the study also compared T-cell repertoires from thyroid tissue with T-cell repertoires from blood. The paper describes TCR Vbeta CDR3 sequencing of 130 to 150 peripheral blood samples, made up of 43 ophthalmopathy patients, approximately 76 hyperthyroidism patients and 17 progressor patients. Once sampling was done, hyperthyroidism patients were given methimazole at a starting dose of 30 mg daily, whereas ophthalmopathy patients were given high-dose intravenous methylprednisolone. Prospective prediction of ophthalmopathy was tested in an independent validation cohort consisting of 18 to 20 hyperthyroidism patients and some 15 patients who later progressed to ophthalmopathy. For training and testing, the 100 or so patients in the discovery cohort were randomly divided in a 7:3 ratio. TCR V-J signatures able to tell the groups apart were searched for in a discovery cohort of 90 to 100 patients, of whom approximately 40 had Graves' ophthalmopathy and roughly 57 had stable Graves' hyperthyroidism. The paper as a whole reports these results and caveats: Most expanded thyroid clonotypes (frequency above 0.001) were also detected in blood, a finding suggesting that blood repertoires may reflect thyroid immune responses. In validation, progression to ophthalmopathy was predicted by the model with nearly 71% sensitivity and 72.22% specificity, a median of about 6.4 months before onset. A 13 V-J signature model separated ophthalmopathy from stable hyperthyroidism, with approximately 87% sensitivity and roughly 81% specificity in cross-validation and 80%/75% in testing. No statistical method was used to set the sample size in advance, and investigators knew the group allocation.

Ophthalmopathy patients had moderately to severely active disease, Clinical Activity Score of at least 3, NOSPECS grade of at least 4, and duration under 3 months. Any patient with an uncontrolled infection, another autoimmune disease, pregnancy or lactation was excluded. Diagnoses relied on clinical symptoms, serum thyroxine and TRAb, thyroid ultrasound and orbital computed tomography. PBMCs were isolated from around 10 ml of fresh peripheral blood by Ficoll-Paque density gradient centrifugation. Total RNA was extracted using Trizol reagent, and RNA quality was assessed on an Agilent 2100 Bioanalyzer. Reading the germline V gene (reference sequence) gives CDR1 LNHDA and CDR2 SQIVND. V loses 5 bases, J loses 0 bases, and the germline ends lie 11 bases apart. The CDR3 sequence holds 15 residues, the cysteine and phenylalanine included. The retained sequence is limited to the CDR3, 45 bases, with the frame set at the first base.

The TCR beta CDR3 regions were amplified from the RNA transcripts. A first-round RT-PCR of the TCR CDR3 used the HTBI primer set with the Qiagen OneStep RT-PCR kit. Libraries were constructed in a second round of multiplex PCR, after which size selection and purification were carried out. Paired-end sequencing of the libraries was performed with 100 bp reads on an Illumina HiSeq2000. Turning to the authors' computational methods: Raw data were processed with SOAPnuke, discarding reads with adapters, uncalled bases, mean Phred below 15, or no exact constant-primer or identifier match. High-quality paired reads were merged using COPE v1.2.5, and each unique nucleotide sequence was defined as a clonotype. MiTCR v1.1 was used to align clonotypes to the IMGT TRBV, TRBD and TRBJ reference segments. The analysis included only V-J combinations with a frequency above 0.0001, which together covered roughly 99% of the repertoires. The TCS score was defined as F50 (clonal expansion) divided by E x V (chaos), with BLOSUM62-based TCRdist calculated between CDR3 peptides within each V-J. Welch's t-statistics and random forest reduced around 550 V-J features to under 15, which were used in a naive Bayes classifier (R e1071). Using fastp trimming at Q25 and MiXCR clonotype assembly, TCRdb reanalyzed the public sequencing data and kept in-frame beta chains. Rows with a matching CDR3 protein are joined into one entry that keeps the most common DNA and genes. The V and J calls and clone size are TCRdb's, not the authors'. The sample table records hundreds of thousands of distinct CDR3 sequences; roughly an eighth of these occur just once. The top ten constitute about 37% of the sample.

With respect to this clonotype: What this receptor recognizes is not known. No base qualities exist here, and no much larger clone lies one base off it.

This receptor chain uses TRBV19 and TRBJ1-5, with no D gene named confidently. Material for sequencing was blood. The clonotype comes from a woman in her 40s with Graves' ophthalmopathy. The DNA is TGTGCCAGTAGTCCAAGACCTCTTAGCAATCAGCCCCAGCATTTT. Protein translation: CASSPRPLSNQPQHF.